This TCR beta chain was captured by sequencing in a study of cytomegalovirus exposure and HLA in healthy donors. 13 Jbeta primers and 60 Vbeta primers were used for the PCR. Here immunoSEQ multiplex PCR was the method, and the copy in TCRdb shows in-frame clones only, minus some. Here the sample spans 150,000 to 200,000 clones, roughly 77% being singletons. Germline CDR1 and CDR2: LNHDA and SQIVND (reference sequence). V shed 5 bases, J shed 0 bases, and the junction held 12 bases outside the gene matches. The CDR3 runs 18 residues. Sequenced input: PBMCs. The genes are TRBV19 and TRBJ1-1; 10 nucleotides line up with TRBD1. This clonotype was obtained from a woman aged 18-30 years in good health and CMV-seronegative. CDR3 amino acids: CASSSSYQTGGMNTEAFF. CDR3 in DNA: TGTGCCAGTAGTTCCTCCTATCAGACAGGGGGCATGAACACTGAAGCTTTCTTT. Full variable domain (remainder filled in from reference TRBV19 and TRBJ1-1): DGGITQSPKYLFRKEGQNVTLSCEQNLNHDAMYWYRQDPGQGLRLIYYSQIVNDFQKGDIAEGYSVSREKKESFPLTVTSAQKNPTAFYLCASSSSYQTGGMNTEAFFGQGTRLTVV.